The 5 T cell receptor beta chains given below trace back to one sample, sequenced in a study of cytomegalovirus exposure and HLA in healthy donors. Primers: 60 Vbeta forward and 13 Jbeta reverse. Generated by immunoSEQ multiplex PCR, the TCRdb table keeps only in-frame clones and is missing some. Found here are fewer than 100,000 clones; the top ten clones hold 3% to 4%. Sequences were obtained from PBMCs. The source is a young man in good health and CMV-seropositive.

V usage is TRBV5-4 and J usage is TRBJ2-7, with a tentative D call TRBD2 (5 bases). The CDR3 sequence is 13 residues long. CDR1 is SGHNT and CDR2 is YYREEE in the germline V gene (reference sequence). V shed 0 bases and J shed 5 bases, with 9 bases lying between them. The CDR3 DNA follows: TGTGCCAGCAGCTTGGACCCGCGGGACGAGCAGTACTTC. Encoded protein: CASSLDPRDEQYF.

This chain links TRBV7-3 with TRBJ2-2, with 7 bases identical to TRBD2. Germline loops: CDR1 SGHTA, CDR2 FQGTGA. V shed 2 bases, J shed 5 bases, and the junction held 8 bases outside the gene matches. This CDR3 has 16 amino acids. The CDR3 DNA sequence: TGTGCCAGCAGCTTACGGGCGGGGGATGGTACCGGGGAGCTGTTTTTT. Its translation is CASSLRAGDGTGELFF.

This chain uses TRBV6-6 with TRBJ2-1; D possibly corresponds to TRBD2 (6 bases). This CDR3 is 15 amino acids long. In germline, CDR1 is MNHNY, CDR2 SVGAGI (reference sequence). V dropped 0 bases and J dropped 5 bases, with 11 bases sitting between them. This CDR3 reads CASSYSRDWDNEQFF. In DNA, the CDR3 is TGTGCCAGCAGTTACTCCCGGGACTGGGACAATGAGCAGTTCTTC.

This chain joins TRBV2 and TRBJ2-1, with 10 bases fitting TRBD1. Germline assignment: CDR1 SNHLY and CDR2 FYNNEI. The CDR3 totals 15 residues. With V trimmed by 7 bases and J by 7 bases, 10 bases remained unmatched. The CDR3 nucleotides are TGTGCCAGCATCAACCCGGGACAGGGGATAAATGAGCAGTTCTTC. It codes for CASINPGQGINEQFF.

This chain uses TRBV5-4 with TRBJ2-1; 9 bases line up with TRBD2. With 3 bases clipped from V and 9 bases from J, the junction kept 7 bases outside the gene matches. The length of the CDR3 is 14 residues. In germline, CDR1 is SGHNT, CDR2 YYREEE (reference sequence). DNA for the CDR3: TGTGCCAGCAGCTGGGGGGCGGGAGGGAGTGAGCAGTTCTTC. Amino acids: CASSWGAGGSEQFF.